This T cell receptor (beta chain) was observed in a study of T cell responses to AZD1222 COVID-19 vaccine (dated by TCRdb to about 2021). With regard to the full study: AZD1222 recipients given second doses at about 4 weeks or at about 12 weeks were pooled, since spike-specific TCR depth and breadth were not found to differ between the two schedules. A total of approximately 250 trial participants underwent TCR sequencing, of whom under 220 had received two doses of AZD1222 and around 25 had received two doses of the MenACWY control vaccine. Trial participants were enrolled by age into subgroups of 18-55, 56-69 and 70-plus years, and around 150, 28 and 57 TCR-sequenced participants, respectively, were included in these subgroups. Points the paper makes about the study in general: Most participants were white British and females outnumbered males, and the authors suggested that clonal diversity may have been underestimated. No day 14 peak-response samples were available, so repertoires were characterized only after the peak T cell response. In the small 56-69-year group, the increase in depth fell short of significance, most likely because of low power. Spike-specific TCR breadth and depth rose significantly after two AZD1222 doses compared with day 0 and with MenACWY recipients. Reportedly, close to half of the unique spike-specific TCRs recognized epitopes lying outside the regions that are mutated in the B.1.351 and B.1.1.7 variants. Only six or seven AZD1222 recipients were SARS-CoV-2 seropositive at baseline, limiting conclusions about previously exposed vaccinees. CD4 TCRs associated with the vaccine covered the entire spike protein, and the dominant responses were in regions 160-218 and 743-854.

The time point label here, explained by the study, means: baseline before first vaccination. Samples from vaccinated people were obtained from the UK trials COV001 and COV002, which included a single-blind randomized controlled phase 2/3 trial of AZD1222 (ChAdOx1 nCoV-19) in healthy adults. Trial participant PBMC samples were collected at day 0 and day 28 after the second dose for TCRbeta chain sequencing. As to this clone: Its antigen target is currently unknown. It has no much larger one-base neighbor in the sample; base qualities were not kept.

The CDR3 regions of human TCRbeta chains were analyzed by immunosequencing. The source study handled its data this way. Repertoire TCRs were matched against a reference library of SARS-CoV-2-specific TCRs generated with the MIRA antigen-specificity platform. Breadth was defined as the fraction of unique TCRs that were SARS-CoV-2-associated, and depth was defined as the fraction of total T cells that were SARS-CoV-2-associated. Using the MIRA data, each spike-specific TCR was assigned both to the spike region to which the TCR was reactive and to a CD4 or CD8 class. Log10-transformed breadth and depth values were compared by one-way ANOVA with Sidak's multiple comparisons tests. The source is immuneACCESS, and TCRdb retained only in-frame sequences with V and J called. Part of the clones is not carried over; for the studies checked, unresolved V genes explain less than half of this, and the remainder is unexplained. V, J and clone size were drawn from that table, and D and trimming were deduced from the DNA. For this sample the table gives more than 140,000 clones, of which more than 70% were detected only once. Clones ranked in the top ten supply under 2.5% of the sample.

This material consisted of peripheral blood, taken on day 0 of AZD1222 vaccination. This clonotype originated in an adult in good health.

The CDR3 reads CASSSAPPGQGYNEQFF. DNA sequence: TGTGCCAGCAGTTCCGCCCCACCGGGACAGGGCTACAATGAGCAGTTCTTC. In this chain, TRBV6-2 or TRBV6-3 is recombined with TRBJ2-1, with 9 junctional bases fitting TRBD1. V loses 4 bases at its end and J loses 3 bases; junction bases beyond the gene matches: 10. The cysteine opens and the phenylalanine closes a CDR3 of 17 amino acids. The read is trimmed to its CDR3 DNA, 51 bases read in frame from base 1. CDR1 and CDR2, per the germline V gene, are MNHEY and SVGEGT.